This TCR beta chain was documented in a study of T cell responses to AZD1222 COVID-19 vaccine. Sequenced by immunoSEQ multiplex PCR; TCRdb stores in-frame clones only, minus some. The data show roughly 150,000 clones, about 91% seen once. The V gene's germline CDR1 is GTSNPN and CDR2 SVGIG (reference sequence). With 3 bases clipped from V and 8 bases from J, the junction kept 6 bases outside the gene matches. This CDR3 comprises 13 residues. Findings and limits, study-wide: Spike-specific TCR breadth and depth went up after people got two AZD1222 doses. Donors in the cohort were predominantly white British and more often female, and clonal diversity was possibly underestimated.

A note on this clone: Antigen specificity is unknown.

This TCR was sampled from an adult in good health. The J gene is TRBJ1-4, the V gene TRBV30, with TRBD1 matching 7 bases. The material sequenced was peripheral blood, taken on day 0 of AZD1222 vaccination. The CDR3 DNA follows: TGTGCCTGGAGGACCAACAGGGGAGAAAAACTGTTTTTT. Translated: CAWRTNRGEKLFF.